The 25 T cell receptor beta chains presented below share a single source sample, sequenced in a study of blood T cell repertoires in COVID-19. Measured with immunoSEQ multiplex PCR; TCRdb has only the in-frame clones, and not every one. The sample records approximately 250,000 clones, around 90% being singletons. The sample was PBMCs or T cells enriched from blood (not recorded which). Receptors originate from a woman in her 30s with acute COVID-19.

This clone was seen once. This chain links TRBV18 with TRBJ1-6, with 7 nucleotides matching TRBD1. The V gene's germline CDR1 is KGHSH and CDR2 LQKENI. V dropped 5 bases and J dropped 11; count of bases not matched to a gene: 15. The CDR3 runs 16 residues. CDR3 sequence reads: CASSAGTANSLTPLHF. The CDR3 bases are TGTGCCAGCTCAGCCGGGACAGCAAATAGCCTCACACCCCTCCACTTT.

The V call is TRBV30, the J call TRBJ1-1; D not resolved. Trimming stripped 5 bases from V and 11 bases from J, with 21 bases between. CDR3 size: 13 residues. The germline V gene has CDR1 GTSNPN and CDR2 SVGIG (reference sequence). The CDR3, as DNA: TGTGCCTGGGCGCGCCGGGAACAGCGTCCCGCTTTCTTT. Its protein is CAWARREQRPAFF.

The chain carries TRBV12-3 or TRBV12-4 and TRBJ1-4, with D unresolved. This CDR3 comprises 12 residues. Trimming shortened V by 3 bases and J by 14 bases, and 13 bases separated the two germline ends. The DNA for the CDR3 is TGTGCCAGCAGTTTGAGCCCCGACTTGCTGTTTTTT. The encoded protein is CASSLSPDLLFF.

This chain connects TRBV7-2 to TRBJ2-7; D is possibly TRBD1 (7 bases). The ends were cut back, 3 bases at V and 3 bases at J, with 12 bases in the middle. Germline V gene sequence: CDR1 SGHTA, CDR2 FQGNSA. The CDR3 consists of 14 residues. The CDR3 here is CASSFQGGLYEQYF. The CDR3, as DNA: TGTGCCAGCAGCTTCCAGGGGGGCCTCTACGAGCAGTACTTC.

This rearrangement joins TRBV27 to TRBJ1-5; 9 nucleotides align to TRBD1. Germline V gene data show CDR1 as MNHEY and CDR2 as SMNVEV (reference sequence). V shed 2 bases, J shed 7 bases, and the junction held 12 bases outside the gene matches. The CDR3 is 17 amino acids. CDR3 sequence reads: CASSLMFGGQGLQPQHF. The CDR3 nucleotides are TGTGCCAGCAGTTTAATGTTTGGGGGACAGGGTCTGCAGCCCCAGCATTTT.

This clone was recorded once. The rearrangement uses TRBV5-1 and TRBJ1-1; the match to TRBD1 covers 7 bases. V shed 3 bases, J shed 3 bases, and the junction held 5 bases outside the gene matches. This CDR3 is 14 amino acids long. Germline V gene lookup returns CDR1 SGHRS and CDR2 YFSETQ. The CDR3 DNA sequence: TGCGCCAGCAGCTCGGGGACAGCTGACACTGAAGCTTTCTTT. Its protein product is CASSSGTADTEAFF.

J is TRBJ2-3 and V is TRBV5-1; 13 nucleotides match TRBD2. The CDR3 consists of 21 residues. The germline V gene encodes CDR1 SGHRS and CDR2 YFSETQ. The trim removed 4 bases at V and 7 bases at J, leaving 24 bases unmatched. CDR3 in amino acids: CASSLAGRGRTSGSPPYTQYF. CDR3 DNA: TGCGCCAGCAGCCTCGCAGGTAGGGGAAGGACTAGCGGGAGTCCCCCGTATACGCAGTATTTT. Full variable domain (rest looked up from reference TRBV5-1 and TRBJ2-3): KAGVTQTPRYLIKTRGQQVTLSCSPISGHRSVSWYQQTPGQGLQFLFEYFSETQRNKGNFPGRFSGRQFSNSRSEMNVSTLELGDSALYLCASSLAGRGRTSGSPPYTQYFGPGTRLTVL.

V gene TRBV11-2 combines with J gene TRBJ2-3; 8 positions match TRBD2. After removal of 3 bases from V and 6 bases from J, the junction contained 11 bases not matched to a gene. The germline CDR1 and CDR2 sequences are SGHAT and FQNNGV. CDR3 length equals 16 residues. CDR3 protein: CASSFRSGGRGDTQYF. The DNA for the CDR3 is TGTGCCAGCAGCTTCCGGTCGGGAGGGCGGGGGGATACGCAGTATTTT.

The J gene is TRBJ2-2, the V gene TRBV4-1; 11 bases align to TRBD2. This CDR3 has 19 amino acids. The V segment lost 1 base and the J segment 6 bases; nucleotides outside the gene matches: 13. The germline CDR1 and CDR2 sequences are MGHRA and YSYEKL. CDR3 DNA: TGCGCCAGCAGCCAAGGATACAGGGGGCAGGGACTAGCGGCCGGGGAGCTGTTTTTT. It encodes CASSQGYRGQGLAAGELFF.

The rearrangement uses TRBV25-1 and TRBJ2-3; 8 positions agree with TRBD1. The V segment lost 0 bases and the J segment 3 bases; nucleotides outside the gene matches: 5. This CDR3 spans 16 amino acids. The germline gives CDR1 MGHDK, CDR2 SYGVNS. CDR3 in amino acids: CASSEYGTGGTDTQYF. The CDR3 DNA follows: TGTGCCAGCAGTGAATACGGGACAGGTGGTACAGATACGCAGTATTTT.

The rearrangement links TRBV6-5 to TRBJ2-7, with D perhaps TRBD1 (6 bases). The CDR3 runs to 15 residues. Germline V gene data show CDR1 as MNHEY and CDR2 as SVGAGI. Trimming removed 6 bases from V and 1 base from J, with 16 bases in between. CDR3 sequence: CASSGTTGMSYEQYF. The CDR3 nucleotides read TGTGCCAGCAGCGGCACTACAGGGATGTCCTACGAGCAGTACTTC.

The V call is TRBV11-2, the J call TRBJ2-7, with 8 bases aligning to TRBD2. Germline V gene lookup returns CDR1 SGHAT and CDR2 FQNNGV. The CDR3 runs 16 residues. V gave up 5 bases and J gave up 5 bases; unmatched junction bases: 14. The CDR3 loop is CASSPPSGTSSHEQYF. CDR3 coding DNA: TGTGCCAGCAGCCCACCGTCAGGGACTAGTTCACACGAGCAGTACTTC.

This CDR3 is CAWSDRVGDNTLGNEQFF. The CDR3 region has the DNA TGTGCCTGGAGTGACAGGGTGGGGGATAACACTCTCGGGAATGAGCAGTTCTTC. The rearrangement uses TRBV30 and TRBJ2-1; tentative D call: TRBD1 (6 bases). The CDR3 sequence is 18 residues long. Trimming cost V 1 base and J 7 bases, with 26 bases left between them. In germline, CDR1 is GTSNPN, CDR2 SVGIG (reference sequence).

The chain combines TRBV5-1 with TRBJ2-7; a possible D gene is TRBD1 (5 bases). Germline CDR1 and CDR2: SGHRS and YFSETQ. V lost 1 base, J lost 3 bases, and 8 bases lay in between. CDR3 length equals 13 residues. In DNA form, the CDR3 reads TGCGCCAGCAGCTTGACAGGCCTCTACGAGCAGTACTTC. Protein sequence: CASSLTGLYEQYF.

The chain couples TRBV7-2 to TRBJ2-7, with TRBD2 matching 12 bases. This CDR3 comprises 17 residues. CDR1 and CDR2 (germline): SGHTA, FQGNSA. V lost 1 base to trimming and J lost 2 bases; unmatched junction nucleotides: 6. In DNA form, the CDR3 reads TGTGCCAGCAGCTTAGATAGACTAGCGGGAGCCCCCTACGAGCAGTACTTC. Translating it yields CASSLDRLAGAPYEQYF. Full variable domain (remainder filled in from reference TRBV7-2 and TRBJ2-7): GAGVSQSPSNKVTEKGKDVELRCDPISGHTALYWYRQSLGQGLEFLIYFQGNSAPDKSGLPSDRFSAERTGGSVSTLTIQRTQQEDSAVYLCASSLDRLAGAPYEQYFGPGTRLTVT.

The rearrangement joins TRBV29-1 to TRBJ1-1, with D perhaps TRBD1 (5 bases). Germline-derived CDR1 and CDR2 are SQVTM and ANQGSEA. V lost 4 bases and J lost 1, with 10 bases in between. The CDR3 is 13 amino acids. Here the CDR3 reads CSVARGENTEAFF. CDR3 in DNA: TGCAGCGTTGCCCGGGGGGAGAACACTGAAGCTTTCTTT.

This clone was recorded once. V is TRBV18 and J is TRBJ2-1; 7 bases fit TRBD2. The CDR3 is 13 amino acids. V dropped 5 bases and J dropped 5; count of bases not matched to a gene: 3. Looked up from germline, CDR1 is KGHSH and CDR2 is LQKENI. CDR3 region: CASSARENNEQFF. The CDR3 bases are TGTGCCAGCTCAGCGCGGGAGAACAATGAGCAGTTCTTC.

The rearrangement links TRBV28 to TRBJ2-7; D unresolved. The germline CDR1 and CDR2 sequences are MDHEN and SYDVKM. Trimming took off 3 bases at V and 0 bases at J, with 12 bases between the two ends. The length of the CDR3 is 15 residues. For the CDR3, the DNA is TGTGCCAGCAGTTTTTACTATACCCCCTCCTACGAGCAGTACTTC. Protein sequence: CASSFYYTPSYEQYF.

The chain couples TRBV28 to TRBJ2-7, with 12 bases fitting TRBD2. This CDR3 has 15 residues. With V trimmed by 3 bases and J by 7 bases, 7 bases remained unmatched. Germline CDR1 is MDHEN and CDR2 is SYDVKM. In DNA, the CDR3 is TGTGCCAGCAGTTTCCGGTCTAGCGGGAGGGGAGAGCAGTACTTC. The encoded protein is CASSFRSSGRGEQYF.

The rearrangement uses TRBV30 and TRBJ2-7, with 9 positions matching TRBD2. This CDR3 has 13 amino acids. Germline V gives CDR1 GTSNPN, CDR2 SVGIG (reference sequence). J lost 7 bases, V lost 3 bases, and 7 bases had no gene match. The CDR3 spells CAWRGTSSSEQYF. CDR3 coding DNA: TGTGCCTGGAGGGGGACTAGCTCGAGTGAGCAGTACTTC. Combining the CDR3 with reference TRBV30 and TRBJ2-7 gives the whole variable domain SQTIHQWPATLVQPVGSPLSLECTVEGTSNPNLYWYRQAAGRGLQLLFYSVGIGQISSEVPQNLSASRPQDRQFILSSKKLLLSDSGFYLCAWRGTSSSEQYFGPGTRLTVT.

The chain combines TRBV5-4 with TRBJ2-3; D is ambiguous. The CDR3 loop spans 12 amino acids. Germline V lookup: CDR1 SGHNT, CDR2 YYREEE (reference sequence). V was pared by 4 bases and J by 4 bases, with 7 bases between. This CDR3 is CASSVAADTQYF. DNA of the CDR3: TGTGCCAGCAGCGTGGCGGCAGATACGCAGTATTTT.

This chain uses TRBV5-1 with TRBJ1-1; 10 bases map to TRBD1. Trimming removed 4 bases from V and 3 bases from J; junction bases left unmatched: 3. The CDR3 has 14 amino acids. From germline, CDR1 is SGHRS and CDR2 YFSETQ. In DNA form, the CDR3 reads TGCGCCAGCAGCGATGGACAGGGGGACACTGAAGCTTTCTTT. Translation: CASSDGQGDTEAFF. The full variable domain, its missing parts supplied by reference TRBV5-1 and TRBJ1-1, is KAGVTQTPRYLIKTRGQQVTLSCSPISGHRSVSWYQQTPGQGLQFLFEYFSETQRNKGNFPGRFSGRQFSNSRSEMNVSTLELGDSALYLCASSDGQGDTEAFFGQGTRLTVV.

This clone was observed a handful of times. This chain joins TRBV7-8 and TRBJ1-5, with no clear D. The V gene lost 5 bases and the J gene lost 2 bases, with 13 bases spanning the gap. Germline V gene sequence: CDR1 SGHVS, CDR2 FQNEAQ. This CDR3 spans 15 amino acids. The CDR3 DNA sequence: TGTGCCAGCAGCCCCGGCCACGGGGGCAATCAGCCCCAGCATTTT. As protein: CASSPGHGGNQPQHF.

V usage is TRBV10-3 and J usage is TRBJ2-2, with a weak D call TRBD1 (5 bases). The CDR3 runs to 15 residues. The V end was cut by 4 bases, the J end by 0 bases, with 9 bases between. CDR1 ENHRY and CDR2 SYGVKD come from the germline V gene. The CDR3 loop is CAISGGHSNTGELFF. The CDR3 nucleotides read TGTGCCATCAGTGGGGGCCATTCGAACACCGGGGAGCTGTTTTTT.

The chain combines TRBV7-3 with TRBJ1-1, with 9 positions matching TRBD1. This CDR3 spans 14 amino acids. The germline gives CDR1 SGHTA, CDR2 FQGTGA. Losses at the gene ends were 5 bases for V and 3 bases for J; bases not matched to a gene: 4. The CDR3 spells CASSLGQGDTEAFF. The CDR3 coding sequence is TGTGCCAGCAGCCTGGGACAGGGCGACACTGAAGCTTTCTTT.